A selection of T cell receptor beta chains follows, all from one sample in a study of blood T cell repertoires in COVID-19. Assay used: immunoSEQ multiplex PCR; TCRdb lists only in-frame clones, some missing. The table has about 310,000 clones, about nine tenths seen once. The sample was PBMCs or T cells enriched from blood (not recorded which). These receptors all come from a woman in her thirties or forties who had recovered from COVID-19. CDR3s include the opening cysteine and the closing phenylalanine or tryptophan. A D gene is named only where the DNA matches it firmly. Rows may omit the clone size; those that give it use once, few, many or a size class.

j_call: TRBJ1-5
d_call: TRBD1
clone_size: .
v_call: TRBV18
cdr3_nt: TGTGCCAGCTCACCCACCGGACAGGGCAATCAGCCCCAGCATTTT
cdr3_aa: CASSPTGQGNQPQHF

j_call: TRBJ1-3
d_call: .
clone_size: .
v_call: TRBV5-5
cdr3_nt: TGTGCCAGCAGCTTCAATGGGCCAGCTGGGGGCGAAAACACCATATATTTT
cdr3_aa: CASSFNGPAGGENTIYF

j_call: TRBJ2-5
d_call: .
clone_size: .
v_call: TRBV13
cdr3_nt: TGTGCCAGCACCCTAAGGGGGGGGTACCAAGAGACCCAGTACTTC
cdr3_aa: CASTLRGGYQETQYF

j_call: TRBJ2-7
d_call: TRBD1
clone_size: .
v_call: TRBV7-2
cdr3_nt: TGTGCCAGCAGCTTAGTTTGGGACAGACTCTACGAGCAGTACTTC
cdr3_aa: CASSLVWDRLYEQYF

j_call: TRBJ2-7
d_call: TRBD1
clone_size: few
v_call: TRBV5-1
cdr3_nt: TGCGCCAGCAGCCCGAATGGACAGGCGTCCTACGAGCAGTACTTC
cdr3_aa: CASSPNGQASYEQYF

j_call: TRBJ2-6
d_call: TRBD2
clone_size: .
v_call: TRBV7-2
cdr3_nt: TGTGCCAGCAGCTTATCGGGGGGGAGCTCTGGGGCCAACGTCCTGACTTTC
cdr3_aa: CASSLSGGSSGANVLTF

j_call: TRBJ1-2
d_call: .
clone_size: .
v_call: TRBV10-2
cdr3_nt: TGCGCCAGCAGTGAGCAGGGGCTGAGCTATGGCTACACCTTC
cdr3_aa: CASSEQGLSYGYTF

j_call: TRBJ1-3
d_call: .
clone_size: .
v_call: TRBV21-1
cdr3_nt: TGTGCCAGCAGAAGGAGATTTACGGGCTCTGGAAACACCATATATTTT
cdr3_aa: CASRRRFTGSGNTIYF

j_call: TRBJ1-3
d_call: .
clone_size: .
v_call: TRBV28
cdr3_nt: TGTGCCACCGACCTGGGGCGCTCTGGAAACACCATATATTTT
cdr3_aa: CATDLGRSGNTIYF

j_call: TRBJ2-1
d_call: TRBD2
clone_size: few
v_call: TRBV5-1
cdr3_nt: TGCGCCAGCAGCTATCGGACTAGCGGGGACAATGAGCAGTTCTTC
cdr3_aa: CASSYRTSGDNEQFF

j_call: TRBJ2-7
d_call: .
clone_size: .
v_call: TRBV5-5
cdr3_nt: TGTGCCAGCAGCTTGGGGGGCGGGATGGGCCTCTCCTACGAGCAGTACTTC
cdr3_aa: CASSLGGGMGLSYEQYF

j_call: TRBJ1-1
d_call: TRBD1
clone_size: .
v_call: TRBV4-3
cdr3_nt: TGCGCCAGCAGCCAAGCAGGGGGCAGCAATGAAGCTTTCTTT
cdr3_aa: CASSQAGGSNEAFF

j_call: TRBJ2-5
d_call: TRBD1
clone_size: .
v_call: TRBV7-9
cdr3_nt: TGTGCCAGCAGCAATGTAGGACAGGGTCTTGGGACCCAGTACTTC
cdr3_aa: CASSNVGQGLGTQYF

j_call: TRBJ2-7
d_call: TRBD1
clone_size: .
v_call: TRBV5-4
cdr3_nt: TGTGCCAGCAGCTTGGGGACAGGGGGCTACGAGCAGTACTTC
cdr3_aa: CASSLGTGGYEQYF

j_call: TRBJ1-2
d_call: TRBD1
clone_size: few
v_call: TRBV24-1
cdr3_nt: TGTGCCACCAGTGACGACAGGGATCACGGCTACACCTTC
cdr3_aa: CATSDDRDHGYTF

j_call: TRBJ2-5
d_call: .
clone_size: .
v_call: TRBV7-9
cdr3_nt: TGTGCCAGCAGCCTCGGGCCTCCCTGGGGGGAAGAGACCCAGTACTTC
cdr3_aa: CASSLGPPWGEETQYF

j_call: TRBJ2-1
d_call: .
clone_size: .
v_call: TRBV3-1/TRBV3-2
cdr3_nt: TGTGCCAGCAGCCAAGGAGTTTACAATGAGCAGTTCTTC
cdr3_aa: CASSQGVYNEQFF

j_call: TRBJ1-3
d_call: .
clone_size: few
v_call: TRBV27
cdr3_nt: TGTGCCAGCAGTTTCCGGGGGTCTGGAAACACCATATATTTT
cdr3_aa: CASSFRGSGNTIYF

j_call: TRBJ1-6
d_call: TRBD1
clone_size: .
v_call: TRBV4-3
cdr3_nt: TGCGCCAGCAGCCGCCGGACAGGGGGTAATTCACCCCTCCACTTT
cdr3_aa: CASSRRTGGNSPLHF

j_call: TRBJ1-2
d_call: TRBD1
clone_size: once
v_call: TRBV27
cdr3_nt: TGTGCCAGCAGTTTTGGGACAGCCTATGGCTACACCTTC
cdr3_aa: CASSFGTAYGYTF

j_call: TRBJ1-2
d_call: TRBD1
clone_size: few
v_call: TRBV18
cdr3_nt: TGTGCCAGCTCGGCGACAGGGGCCCCTAACTATGGCTACACCTTC
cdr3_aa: CASSATGAPNYGYTF

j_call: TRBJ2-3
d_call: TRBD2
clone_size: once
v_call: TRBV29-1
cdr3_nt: TGCACCATTGCGGGGCTAGCGGGGGGGCGCGGCACAGATACGCAGTATTTT
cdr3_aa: CTIAGLAGGRGTDTQYF

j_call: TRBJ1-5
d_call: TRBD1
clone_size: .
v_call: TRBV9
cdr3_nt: TGTGCCAGCAGCGAGGGGGCCGTCGGTCAGCCCCAGCATTTT
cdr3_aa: CASSEGAVGQPQHF

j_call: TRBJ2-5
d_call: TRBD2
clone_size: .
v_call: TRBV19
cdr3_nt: TGTGCCAGTAGTATTCCCGGACTAGCGGGGGGTTTGGAGACCCAGTACTTC
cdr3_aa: CASSIPGLAGGLETQYF

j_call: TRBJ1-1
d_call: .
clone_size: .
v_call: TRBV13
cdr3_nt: TGTGCCAGCAGCTCAGCCGCTAGGGGGACTGAAGCTTTCTTT
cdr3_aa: CASSSAARGTEAFF

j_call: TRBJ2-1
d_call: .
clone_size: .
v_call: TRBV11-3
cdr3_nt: TGTGCCAGCAGCTTGGATGGTTTAGCGGTCAGCTCCTACAATGAGCAGTTCTTC
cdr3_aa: CASSLDGLAVSSYNEQFF

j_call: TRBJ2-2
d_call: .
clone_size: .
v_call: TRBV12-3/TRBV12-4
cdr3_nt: TGTGCCAGCACGGACACGTACACCGGGGAGCTGTTTTTT
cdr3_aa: CASTDTYTGELFF

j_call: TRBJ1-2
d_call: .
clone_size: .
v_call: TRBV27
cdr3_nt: TGTGCCAGCAGCTACATCTCGCAGGGGCGAAGCTATGGCTACACCTTC
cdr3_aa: CASSYISQGRSYGYTF

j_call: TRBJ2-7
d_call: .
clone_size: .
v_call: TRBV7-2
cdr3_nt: TGTGCCAGCAGCTTAAGGCTAGCTGGAGGCGAGCAGTACTTC
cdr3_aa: CASSLRLAGGEQYF

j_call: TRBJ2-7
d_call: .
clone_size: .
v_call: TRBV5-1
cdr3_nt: TGCGCCAGCAGCTCTTATTCCTCCTACGAGCAGTACTTC
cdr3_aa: CASSSYSSYEQYF

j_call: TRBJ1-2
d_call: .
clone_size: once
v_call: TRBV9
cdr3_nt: TGTGCCAGCAGCGCGCCCCCGGGGTGGAGCTACACCTTC
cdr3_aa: CASSAPPGWSYTF

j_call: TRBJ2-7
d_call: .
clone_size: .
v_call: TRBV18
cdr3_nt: TGTGCCAGCTCACCAGGAGGAGTCCCTCCCTACGAGCAGTACTTC
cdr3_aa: CASSPGGVPPYEQYF

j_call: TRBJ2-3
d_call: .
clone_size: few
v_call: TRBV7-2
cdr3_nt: TGTGCCAGCAGCTTAGAAATTGCGGTTAGCACAGATACGCAGTATTTT
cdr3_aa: CASSLEIAVSTDTQYF

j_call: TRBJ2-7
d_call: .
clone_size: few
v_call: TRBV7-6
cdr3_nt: TGTGCCAGCAGCTTGACAGGCGAGCAGTACTTC
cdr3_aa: CASSLTGEQYF

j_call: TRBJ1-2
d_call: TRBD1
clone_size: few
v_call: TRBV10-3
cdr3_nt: TGTGCCATCGGCCCGACAGGGGACTATGGCTACACCTTC
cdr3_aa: CAIGPTGDYGYTF

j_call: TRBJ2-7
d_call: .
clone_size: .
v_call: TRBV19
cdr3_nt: TGTGCCAGTAGCCCTATAGCAGCTAGCTCCTACGAGCAGTACTTC
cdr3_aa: CASSPIAASSYEQYF

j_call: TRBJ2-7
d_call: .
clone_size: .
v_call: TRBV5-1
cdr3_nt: TGCGCCAGCAGCCTAAGAACTATTGACGAGCAGTACTTC
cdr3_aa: CASSLRTIDEQYF

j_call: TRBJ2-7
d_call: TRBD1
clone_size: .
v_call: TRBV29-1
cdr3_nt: TGCAGCGTTGAATACTTGGGACAGGATTTAGTCTACGAGCAGTACTTC
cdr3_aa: CSVEYLGQDLVYEQYF

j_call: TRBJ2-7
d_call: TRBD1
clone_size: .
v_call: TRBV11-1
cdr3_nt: TGTGCCAGCAGGCGGGACAGGAACTACGAGCAGTACTTC
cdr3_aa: CASRRDRNYEQYF

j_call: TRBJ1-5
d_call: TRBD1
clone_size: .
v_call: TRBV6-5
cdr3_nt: TGTGCCAGCAGTCCCGACAGGGGGAAGGGACAGCCCCAGCATTTT
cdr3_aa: CASSPDRGKGQPQHF

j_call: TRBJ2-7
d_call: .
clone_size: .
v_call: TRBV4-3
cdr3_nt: TGCGCCAGCAGCCAAGATCGGCAGGGTAGCTACGAGCAGTACTTC
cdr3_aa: CASSQDRQGSYEQYF

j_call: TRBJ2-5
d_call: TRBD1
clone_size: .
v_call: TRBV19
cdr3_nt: TGTGCCAGTAGTGTCACAGGGGGTCCAGAGACCCAGTACTTC
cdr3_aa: CASSVTGGPETQYF

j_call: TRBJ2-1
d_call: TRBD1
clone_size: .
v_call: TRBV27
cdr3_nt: TGTGCCAGCAGTCGGGGGACAGGGACGTATAACAATGAGCAGTTCTTC
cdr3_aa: CASSRGTGTYNNEQFF

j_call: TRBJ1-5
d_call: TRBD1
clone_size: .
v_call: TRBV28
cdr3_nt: TGTGCCAGCACCCGGGGACAGGGCTATCAGCCCCAGCATTTT
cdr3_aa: CASTRGQGYQPQHF

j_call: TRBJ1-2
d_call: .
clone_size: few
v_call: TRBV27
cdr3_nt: TGTGCCAGCAGTCTCCTTCCCGGTTCTGGCTACACCTTC
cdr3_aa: CASSLLPGSGYTF

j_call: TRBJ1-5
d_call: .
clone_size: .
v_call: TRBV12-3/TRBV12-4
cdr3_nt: TGTGCCAGCAGTTTCGACGGGTATCAGCCCCAGCATTTT
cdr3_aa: CASSFDGYQPQHF

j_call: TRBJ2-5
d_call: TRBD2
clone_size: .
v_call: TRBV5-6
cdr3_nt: TGTGCCAGCAGCTTGACTAGCGGGAGAGCGTACCAAGAGACCCAGTACTTC
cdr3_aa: CASSLTSGRAYQETQYF

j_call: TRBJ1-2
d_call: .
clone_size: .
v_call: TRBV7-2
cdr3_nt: TGTGCCAGCAGGGGGGGACCCGGACACTATGGCTACACCTTC
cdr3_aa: CASRGGPGHYGYTF

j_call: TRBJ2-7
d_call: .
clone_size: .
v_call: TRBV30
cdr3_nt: TGTGCCTGGAGTGTAGGGGGGACAGTGTCCTACGAGCAGTACTTC
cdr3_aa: CAWSVGGTVSYEQYF

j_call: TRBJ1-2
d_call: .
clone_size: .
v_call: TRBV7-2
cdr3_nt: TGTGCCAGCAGCCCCCCGACAGAACAGAACTATGGCTACACCTTC
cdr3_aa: CASSPPTEQNYGYTF

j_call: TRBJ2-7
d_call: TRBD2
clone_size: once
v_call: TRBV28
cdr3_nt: TGTGCCAGCAGTTCTCCCATAGCGGGGGGGCCTAGGGGGTACGAGCAGTACTTC
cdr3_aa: CASSSPIAGGPRGYEQYF

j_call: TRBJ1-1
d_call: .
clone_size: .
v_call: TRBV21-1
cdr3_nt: TGTGCCAGCTCCGAAGCCATGAACACTGAAGCTTTCTTT
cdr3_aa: CASSEAMNTEAFF

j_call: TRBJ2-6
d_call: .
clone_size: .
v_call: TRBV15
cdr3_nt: TGTGCCACCAGCAGGGGGAGGAGGATTGCTATCTCTGGGGCCAACGTCCTGACTTTC
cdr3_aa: CATSRGRRIAISGANVLTF